Each of the 4 T cell receptor beta chains below was sequenced from the same sample in a study of radiation and T cells in renal cell carcinoma. Time point here: baseline pretreatment blood. Treatment denoted: 15 Gy SBRT to primary tumor, nephrectomy 4 weeks later. This table comes from immunoSEQ multiplex PCR, and its TCRdb copy is limited to in-frame clones, with some not included. The repertoire holds about 91,000 clones, with roughly four fifths as singletons. Specimen: blood, collected from a patient whose treatment included radiotherapy and nephrectomy. The receptors originated from a man between 60 and 70 years old with renal cell carcinoma.

The chain is built from TRBV28 and TRBJ2-7, with TRBD2 matching 9 bases. Germline V gene sequence: CDR1 MDHEN, CDR2 SYDVKM. Trimming cost V 5 bases and J 6 bases; bases outside gene matches: 8. The CDR3 extends over 14 amino acids. The CDR3 spells CASSRREGRSEQYF. CDR3 nucleotides: TGTGCCAGCAGTCGGCGGGAGGGGCGTTCCGAGCAGTACTTC.

J is TRBJ2-1 and V is TRBV5-4, with D perhaps TRBD2 (5 bases). CDR1 is SGHNT and CDR2 is YYREEE in the germline V gene (reference sequence). CDR3 length equals 16 residues. Trimming pared 2 bases from V and 0 bases from J, leaving 12 bases between. In DNA form, the CDR3 reads TGTGCCAGCAGCTTAGGGCAGGCGGGCTCCTACAATGAGCAGTTCTTC. This encodes CASSLGQAGSYNEQFF.

The chain has TRBV9 and TRBJ1-4; 7 nucleotides line up with TRBD1. CDR3 size: 17 residues. CDR1 is SGDLS, CDR2 YYNGEE, per germline. The V gene end was trimmed by 1 base and the J gene end by 0 bases; junction bases not matched to a gene: 6. CDR3 DNA: TGTGCCAGCAGCGTAACCGGGACAGCGACAACTAATGAAAAACTGTTTTTT. Protein product: CASSVTGTATTNEKLFF.

The rearrangement links TRBV5-1 to TRBJ1-3, with D unclear. Germline V gene lookup returns CDR1 SGHRS and CDR2 YFSETQ. The CDR3 is 13 residues long. The V and J ends lost 4 bases and 4 bases respectively, with 9 bases between them. CDR3 nucleotide sequence: TGCGCCAGCAGCCCCCGGACGGGAAACACCATATATTTT. This encodes CASSPRTGNTIYF.